These 28 T cell receptor beta chains were all obtained from the same sample, sequenced in a study of T cells expressing NK-cell markers. With the 5' RACE reads reprocessed, TCRdb shows one record per CDR3 protein and no DNA. The table lists 350,000 to 400,000 distinct CDR3 sequences. Specimen: blood T cells: a sorted CD56 or NKG2C T cell subset, CD4+ or CD8+ T cells, or bulk PBMC T cells (not recorded which). Receptor source: a woman aged 50 to 65 in good health.

V and J are TRBV6-5 and TRBJ1-2; lacking DNA, the TRBD1 call made by TCRdb goes unchecked. CDR3 length: 17 amino acids. Germline V gene lookup returns CDR1 MNHEY and CDR2 SVGAGI. The CDR3 sequence is CASSYGASPPKGYGYTF.

The V gene is TRBV5-5, the J gene TRBJ2-1; the D call of TRBD2 rests on TCRdb alone, since no DNA is present to check it. The CDR3 loop spans 14 amino acids. The germline CDR1 and CDR2 sequences are SGHKS and YYEKEE (reference sequence). CDR3 in amino acids: CASRRRASWDEQFF.

The V call is TRBV12-3 or TRBV12-4, the J call TRBJ2-1; TCRdb's D gene call, TRBD2, goes unchecked for lack of DNA. CDR3 length: 15 amino acids. The CDR3 protein is CASGLPGLVINEQFF.

The chain recombines TRBV21-1 with TRBJ2-1; the TCRdb call, TRBD2, lacks DNA for checking. TRBV21-1 is marked as a pseudogene. This CDR3 is 15 amino acids long. CDR3 amino acids: CASSKEGTSSDEQFF.

This chain connects TRBV6-4 to TRBJ1-1; the TCRdb D gene call, TRBD1, has no DNA to confirm it. The germline CDR1 and CDR2 sequences are MRHNA and SNTAGT. The CDR3 extends over 13 amino acids. The CDR3 sequence is CASSDDGTGEAFF.

The chain links TRBV12-3 or TRBV12-4 to TRBJ1-1. The CDR3 totals 15 residues. Here the CDR3 reads CASSYVHSLNTEAFF.

The chain recombines TRBV12-3 or TRBV12-4 with TRBJ1-2; TCRdb picks TRBD1, but there is no DNA to check that call. This CDR3 spans 14 amino acids. The CDR3 is CASRGDIFRSGYTF.

The genes are TRBV14 and TRBJ2-7. Germline-derived CDR1 and CDR2 are SGHDN and FVKESK. The CDR3 is made up of 16 amino acids. CDR3 loop: CASSQDFVLDSYEQYF.

This sequence joins TRBV20-1 and TRBJ2-1; without DNA, the TCRdb call of TRBD2 cannot be checked. Germline-derived CDR1 and CDR2 are DFQATT and SNEGSKA (reference sequence). This CDR3 comprises 14 residues. The chain's CDR3 is CSASGRAGTNEQFF.

The V and J genes are TRBV7-6 and TRBJ1-6. CDR1 is SGHVS and CDR2 is FNYEAQ in the germline V gene. The CDR3 runs 15 residues. This chain's CDR3 is CASSLLSTADAPLHF.

J is TRBJ1-2 and V is TRBV25-1. There are 11 residues in the CDR3. Germline V CDR1 and CDR2: MGHDK, SYGVNS. The CDR3 sequence is CATIGRGGYTF.

J is TRBJ2-7 and V is TRBV4-1; the D gene TCRdb calls, TRBD2, cannot be checked with no DNA. Germline V gene data show CDR1 as MGHRA and CDR2 as YSYEKL. The CDR3 contains 14 residues. The CDR3 sequence is CASSQPGQSGEQYF.

The chain couples TRBV5-1 to TRBJ2-1; the TCRdb call, TRBD1, lacks DNA for checking. The CDR3 has 16 residues. In germline, CDR1 is SGHRS, CDR2 YFSETQ. The CDR3 sequence: CASSPKGQGFDNEQFF.

The chain links TRBV11-1 to TRBJ2-1; TCRdb's assignment of TRBD1 cannot be checked, as there is no DNA. The CDR3 loop spans 16 amino acids. Germline values: CDR1 SGHAT, CDR2 FQDESV (reference sequence). The CDR3 loop is CASSPQTAGVDNEQFF. Supplemented by reference TRBV11-1 and TRBJ2-1, the full variable domain reads EAEVAQSPRYKITEKSQAVAFWCDPISGHATLYWYRQILGQGPELLVQFQDESVVDDSQLPKDRFSAERLKGVDSTLKIQPAELGDSAMYLCASSPQTAGVDNEQFFGPGTRLTVL.

The rearrangement uses TRBV12-3 or TRBV12-4 and TRBJ2-1; as DNA is missing, the TRBD1 call by TCRdb cannot be tested. This CDR3 contains 16 residues. The CDR3 reads CASSRTGQGGYNEQFF.

V gene TRBV25-1 combines with J gene TRBJ2-2; there is no DNA to check the TCRdb D call of TRBD2. The germline CDR1 and CDR2 sequences are MGHDK and SYGVNS. The CDR3 runs 17 residues. The chain's CDR3 is CASSGLPGLANTGELFF.

This chain links TRBV28 with TRBJ2-7. CDR1 is MDHEN, CDR2 SYDVKM, per germline. The CDR3 extends over 14 amino acids. CDR3 protein: CASSLFPNLIEQYF.

The V and J genes are TRBV20-1 and TRBJ2-3. CDR1 and CDR2 from the germline V gene are DFQATT and SNEGSKA (reference sequence). The length of the CDR3 is 14 residues. CDR3 loop: CSAREDVQTDTQYF.

The rearrangement joins TRBV20-1 to TRBJ1-2. Germline lookup yields CDR1 DFQATT and CDR2 SNEGSKA (reference sequence). The CDR3 length is 13 residues. CDR3 sequence reads: CSATSYSNYGYTF.

The V and J genes are TRBV16 and TRBJ2-2; as DNA is missing, the TRBD1 call by TCRdb cannot be tested. The CDR3 loop spans 16 amino acids. Germline-derived CDR1 and CDR2 are KGHSY and FQNENV. Here the CDR3 reads CASSQSDRGRTGELFF.

The rearrangement links TRBV10-2 to TRBJ2-7. Germline CDR1 reads WSHSY; CDR2 reads SAAADI. This CDR3 has 14 residues. The CDR3 sequence is CASSEDGYSYEQYF.

The chain joins TRBV7-8 to TRBJ2-1; lacking DNA, the TRBD2 call made by TCRdb goes unchecked. The germline V gene encodes CDR1 SGHVS and CDR2 FQNEAQ. This CDR3 contains 17 residues. CDR3 residues: CASSQSLAGGVYNEQFF.

V is TRBV7-9 and J is TRBJ2-3; TCRdb reports TRBD1, a call that lacks DNA to check it against. The V gene's germline CDR1 is SEHNR and CDR2 FQNEAQ (reference sequence). The CDR3 runs to 17 residues. CDR3 sequence reads: CASSLLRTDRTGDTQYF.

The CDR3 here is CATEGVGTANTGELFF. This chain joins TRBV15 and TRBJ2-2; TCRdb calls TRBD1, which cannot be checked without DNA. This CDR3 is built from 16 residues. Germline-derived CDR1 and CDR2 are LNHNV and YYDKDF (reference sequence).

The chain is built from TRBV7-9 and TRBJ2-3. Germline CDR1 reads SEHNR; CDR2 reads FQNEAQ (reference sequence). The length of the CDR3 is 14 residues. The CDR3 loop reads CASSLSRIADTQYF.

The chain joins TRBV7-9 to TRBJ2-1; as DNA is missing, the TRBD1 call by TCRdb cannot be tested. The CDR3 contains 13 residues. The V gene's germline CDR1 is SEHNR and CDR2 FQNEAQ (reference sequence). This CDR3 is CASSLDREREQFF. The full variable domain, in which reference TRBV7-9 and TRBJ2-1 provide the parts outside the CDR3, is DTGVSQNPRHKITKRGQNVTFRCDPISEHNRLYWYRQTLGQGPEFLTYFQNEAQLEKSRLLSDRFSAERPKGSFSTLEIQRTEQGDSAMYLCASSLDREREQFFGPGTRLTVL.

This chain joins TRBV3-1 and TRBJ2-7; TCRdb's D call of TRBD1 is untestable without DNA. This CDR3 contains 16 residues. Germline V gives CDR1 LGHDT, CDR2 YNNKEL (reference sequence). CDR3 region: CASSQGGRGGPYEQYF.

The chain uses TRBV4-1 and TRBJ2-2; the TCRdb call, TRBD1, lacks DNA for checking. This CDR3 contains 14 residues. In germline, CDR1 is MGHRA, CDR2 YSYEKL. CDR3 in amino acids: CASRTQGDTGELFF.